This T cell receptor beta chain comes out of a study of T-cell memory formation after mild COVID-19. Using its own MiXCR run on the 5' RACE reads, TCRdb lists one record per CDR3 protein. The profile covers more than 350,000 distinct CDR3 sequences, with about 15% appearing a single time and 20% to 25% taken by the ten largest. Sequenced: PBMCs or a T cell subset sorted from them (not recorded which). This sequence originates from a man younger than 35 who had mild COVID-19 (a few samples of this study predate the infection). Cell type and time point are not known.

The DNA for the CDR3 is TGTGCCAGCAGTGAATATACGCCGGGAGGGGCCAACGTCCTGACTTTC. This translates into CASSEYTPGGANVLTF. The rearrangement uses TRBV25-1 and TRBJ2-6, with D possibly being TRBD2 (5 bases). The CDR3 sequence is 16 residues long. Germline V gene data show CDR1 as MGHDK and CDR2 as SYGVNS. The V end was cut by 0 bases, the J end by 4 bases, with 10 bases between.